One and the same sample provided the 19 T cell receptor beta chains below, sequenced in a study of OX40 agonist ivuxolimab in advanced cancers. Only in-frame clones appear in the TCRdb table, and some are missing; sequencing was by immunoSEQ multiplex PCR. Counted here are tens of thousands of clones, about 93% occurring once; the ten biggest clones make up more than 0.95%. Sequencing was performed on CD4+ or CD8+ T cells sorted from blood, taken in a trial of the OX40 agonist ivuxolimab. The receptors originated from an adult with an advanced solid tumor such as melanoma, head and neck, liver or kidney cancer.

This clone was observed a single time. The rearrangement uses TRBV5-4 and TRBJ2-7; the D is unclear. The V end was cut by 4 bases, the J end by 12 bases, with 14 bases between. Germline CDR1 and CDR2: SGHNT and YYREEE (reference sequence). CDR3 length: 11 residues. The CDR3 sequence: CASSPRSLPYF. The CDR3, as DNA: TGTGCCAGCAGCCCCCGGTCCTTACCGTACTTC.

The J gene is TRBJ1-5, the V gene TRBV5-5; D is uncertain. Germline CDR1 is SGHKS and CDR2 is YYEKEE (reference sequence). The CDR3 has 15 residues. With 1 base removed from V and 1 base from J, the gap between germline ends came to 9 bases. The CDR3 loop is CASSLQSGSNQPQHF. The CDR3 DNA reads as TGTGCCAGCAGCTTGCAGTCGGGGAGCAATCAGCCCCAGCATTTT. Combining the CDR3 with reference TRBV5-5 and TRBJ1-5 gives the whole variable domain DAGVTQSPTHLIKTRGQQVTLRCSPISGHKSVSWYQQVLGQGPQFIFQYYEKEERGRGNFPDRFSARQFPNYSSELNVNALLLGDSALYLCASSLQSGSNQPQHFGDGTRLSIL.

The chain couples TRBV6-5 to TRBJ1-2; D unclear. Germline V gene data show CDR1 as MNHEY and CDR2 as SVGAGI. The CDR3 runs to 15 residues. The V end lost 0 bases, the J end lost 8 bases, and 16 bases lay between the germline ends. The CDR3, as DNA: TGTGCCAGCAGTTACTCCGGGCCCGGCCTCAGGGGCTACACCTTC. It is translated as CASSYSGPGLRGYTF.

The V call is TRBV28, the J call TRBJ2-2; D is undetermined. The CDR3 has 13 amino acids. V gave up 6 bases and J gave up 0 bases, with 5 bases separating them. The germline V gene encodes CDR1 MDHEN and CDR2 SYDVKM. Written as DNA, the CDR3 is TGTGCCAGCAGAACGCCGAACACCGGGGAGCTGTTTTTT. Its protein product is CASRTPNTGELFF.

This chain connects TRBV14 to TRBJ2-1; TRBD2 matches 14 bases. The V segment lost 1 base and the J segment 1 base; nucleotides outside the gene matches: 6. Germline loops: CDR1 SGHDN, CDR2 FVKESK. CDR3 length: 19 residues. CDR3 DNA sequence: TGTGCCAGCAGCCAAGTAGGGACTAGCGGGAGTAAGTCCTACAATGAGCAGTTCTTC. Residues: CASSQVGTSGSKSYNEQFF.

This clone was seen a handful of times. This chain uses TRBV2 with TRBJ2-2, with 7 bases that match TRBD2. J gave up 1 base and V 8 bases, and 7 bases lay outside the gene matches. The CDR3 length is 15 residues. Looked up from germline, CDR1 is SNHLY and CDR2 is FYNNEI. The CDR3 protein is CASGGGTGNTGELFF. The CDR3, as DNA: TGTGCCAGCGGGGGAGGGACGGGGAACACCGGGGAGCTGTTTTTT.

J is TRBJ2-7 and V is TRBV7-2, with 8 bases matching TRBD2. CDR3 length: 16 residues. V lost 3 bases, J lost 1 base, and 8 bases stayed unmatched. Germline V gives CDR1 SGHTA, CDR2 FQGNSA. CDR3 nucleotide sequence: TGTGCCAGCAGCTTCATTAGCGGGATTCTTTCCTACGAGCAGTACTTC. Its protein product is CASSFISGILSYEQYF. The full variable domain, with the rest looked up from reference TRBV7-2 and TRBJ2-7, is GAGVSQSPSNKVTEKGKDVELRCDPISGHTALYWYRQSLGQGLEFLIYFQGNSAPDKSGLPSDRFSAERTGGSVSTLTIQRTQQEDSAVYLCASSFISGILSYEQYFGPGTRLTVT.

This clone was detected only once. This chain links TRBV5-4 with TRBJ2-7; 12 bases fit TRBD1. The length of the CDR3 is 16 residues. From germline, CDR1 is SGHNT and CDR2 YYREEE (reference sequence). V shed 4 bases and J 2 bases; nucleotides not matched to a gene: 7. CDR3 amino acids: CASSGGGQGAPYEQYF. In nucleotides, the CDR3 is TGTGCCAGCAGCGGCGGGGGACAGGGGGCGCCCTACGAGCAGTACTTC. The whole variable domain, remainder taken from reference TRBV5-4 and TRBJ2-7, is ETGVTQSPTHLIKTRGQQVTLRCSSQSGHNTVSWYQQALGQGPQFIFQYYREEENGRGNFPPRFSGLQFPNYSSELNVNALELDDSALYLCASSGGGQGAPYEQYFGPGTRLTVT.

This chain joins TRBV5-8 and TRBJ2-3, with TRBD2 as a possible D gene (5 bases). The germline V gene encodes CDR1 SGHTS and CDR2 YDEGEE. V was clipped by 0 bases and J by 6 bases, with 11 bases between them. The CDR3 covers 14 residues. The CDR3 DNA reads as TGTGCCAGCAGCTTGGGACTAAGTACCGATACGCAGTATTTT. Encoded protein: CASSLGLSTDTQYF. Complete variable domain (other parts from reference TRBV5-8 and TRBJ2-3): EAGVTQSPTHLIKTRGQQATLRCSPISGHTSVYWYQQALGLGLQFLLWYDEGEERNRGNFPPRFSGRQFPNYSSELNVNALELEDSALYLCASSLGLSTDTQYFGPGTRLTVL.

This clone was counted between two and nine times. V usage is TRBV18 and J usage is TRBJ2-1; 8 positions agree with TRBD1. V was clipped by 3 bases and J by 7 bases; unmatched bases: 5. CDR1 and CDR2 (germline): KGHSH, LQKENI. This CDR3 region has 14 residues. The CDR3 sequence: CASSPKGQGNEQFF. CDR3 nucleotides: TGTGCCAGCTCACCGAAAGGACAGGGTAATGAGCAGTTCTTC.

This clone was seen only a few times. The chain joins TRBV29-1 to TRBJ2-3, with 15 bases matching TRBD2. V shed 6 bases and J 4 bases; nucleotides not matched to a gene: 11. The CDR3 has 17 amino acids. Germline CDR1 is SQVTM and CDR2 is ANQGSEA. This CDR3 reads CSVGFRGLAGGADTQYF. The CDR3 nucleotides are TGCAGCGTGGGATTTAGGGGACTAGCGGGAGGCGCAGATACGCAGTATTTT.

The chain links TRBV6-6 to TRBJ1-2, with a tentative D call TRBD1 (5 bases). Trimming took off 6 bases at V and 2 bases at J, with 10 bases between the two ends. CDR1 and CDR2 from the germline V gene are MNHNY and SVGAGI (reference sequence). The CDR3 has 13 residues. CDR3 DNA sequence: TGTGCCAGCAGAATCAGGGAAAACTATGGCTACACCTTC. Translation: CASRIRENYGYTF.

The chain couples TRBV7-2 to TRBJ1-2; 9 nucleotides align to TRBD1. This CDR3 region has 14 residues. V was pared by 5 bases and J by 6 bases, with 7 bases of the junction left unmatched. CDR1 and CDR2 from the germline V gene are SGHTA and FQGNSA. As DNA, the CDR3 is TGTGCCAGCAGCGTATACAGGGGGCTTGATGGCTACACCTTC. Translated: CASSVYRGLDGYTF.

The chain employs TRBV7-3 and TRBJ2-5, with D possibly TRBD1 on 5 matching bases. Germline V gene data show CDR1 as SGHTA and CDR2 as FQGTGA. The CDR3 consists of 13 residues. V lost 5 bases, J lost 5 bases, and 12 bases lay in between. This CDR3 reads CASSQGAEETQYF. In DNA form, the CDR3 reads TGTGCCAGCAGCCAGGGTGCCGAGGAGACCCAGTACTTC.

This clone has just one count. The chain joins TRBV6-5 to TRBJ2-7; 12 nucleotides match TRBD1. Per the germline V gene, CDR1 is MNHEY and CDR2 is SVGAGI. CDR3 length equals 15 residues. V was pared by 4 bases and J by 3 bases, with 4 bases of the junction left unmatched. For the CDR3, the DNA is TGTGCCAGCAGTTTCGGGACAGGGGGCGACTACGAGCAGTACTTC. Protein product: CASSFGTGGDYEQYF.

In its sample, this clone was seen once. This chain links TRBV25-1 with TRBJ2-3, with D perhaps assigned TRBD1 or TRBD2 (5 bases each). This CDR3 has 13 amino acids. The germline V gene has CDR1 MGHDK and CDR2 SYGVNS. V was trimmed by 8 bases and J by 2 bases, leaving 11 bases between them. The CDR3 nucleotides read TGTGCCAGCGGAGCGGACAACACAGATACGCAGTATTTT. Translating it yields CASGADNTDTQYF.

The chain is built from TRBV28 and TRBJ2-7, with TRBD2 as a possible D gene (5 bases). With 3 bases removed from V and 5 bases from J, the gap between germline ends came to 23 bases. Germline-derived CDR1 and CDR2 are MDHEN and SYDVKM. This CDR3 contains 17 residues. CDR3 nucleotides: TGTGCCAGCAGTTTGGAAAGGGCAGGACTCTCTCAGGACGAGCAGTACTTC. It codes for CASSLERAGLSQDEQYF.

The genes are TRBV4-2 and TRBJ2-4; D is undetermined. V was trimmed by 3 bases and J by 5 bases, leaving 14 bases between them. CDR1 is LGHNA and CDR2 is YNFKEQ in the germline V gene. The CDR3 extends over 15 amino acids. In nucleotides, the CDR3 is TGTGCCAGCAGCCACCTAGGTCGTGGGGAAAACATTCAGTACTTC. This codes for CASSHLGRGENIQYF.

J is TRBJ2-7 and V is TRBV6-5, with TRBD1 identical over 10 bases. The ends lost 5 bases at V and 7 bases at J; junction bases unmatched: 5. The CDR3 extends over 13 amino acids. Germline CDR1 MNHEY, CDR2 SVGAGI. The CDR3 bases are TGTGCCAGCAGTCCGGGACAGGGGAGTGAGCAGTACTTC. Translating gives CASSPGQGSEQYF.